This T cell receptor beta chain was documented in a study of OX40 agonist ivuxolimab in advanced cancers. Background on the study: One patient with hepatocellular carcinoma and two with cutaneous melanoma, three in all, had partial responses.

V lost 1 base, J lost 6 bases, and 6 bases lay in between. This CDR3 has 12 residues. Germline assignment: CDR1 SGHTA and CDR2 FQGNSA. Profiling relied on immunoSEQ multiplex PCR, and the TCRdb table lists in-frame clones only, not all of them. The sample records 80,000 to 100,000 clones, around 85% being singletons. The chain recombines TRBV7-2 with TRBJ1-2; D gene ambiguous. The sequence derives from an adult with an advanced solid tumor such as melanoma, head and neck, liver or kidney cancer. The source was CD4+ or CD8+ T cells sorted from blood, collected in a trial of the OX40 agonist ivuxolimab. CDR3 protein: CASSLEGHGYTF. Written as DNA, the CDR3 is TGTGCCAGCAGCTTAGAGGGCCATGGCTACACCTTC.